The 31 T cell receptor beta chains listed next were all sequenced from one sample in a study of blood T cell repertoires in COVID-19. Here immunoSEQ multiplex PCR was the method, and the copy in TCRdb shows in-frame clones only, minus some. The data show 200,000 to 250,000 clones, 85% seen once. Sample: peripheral blood. The source is a man over 45 with COVID-19, enrolled during active disease.

The chain links TRBV10-2 to TRBJ1-2; the match to TRBD1 covers 8 bases. Trimming took 0 bases from V and 6 from J; bases not matched to a gene: 12. This CDR3 has 17 residues. Germline V gene lookup returns CDR1 WSHSY and CDR2 SAAADI. CDR3 sequence reads: CASSESVTGATRNGYTF. The CDR3 DNA is TGCGCCAGCAGTGAGTCTGTGACAGGGGCAACCAGGAATGGCTACACCTTC.

The DNA for the CDR3 is TGTGCCAGCAGTTTATCCGACAGGGGGCGGTGGGTCGGGGAGCTGTTTTTT. As protein: CASSLSDRGRWVGELFF. The chain employs TRBV27 and TRBJ2-2, with 10 nucleotides matching TRBD1. Germline V gene lookup returns CDR1 MNHEY and CDR2 SMNVEV (reference sequence). The CDR3 totals 17 residues. With V trimmed by 0 bases and J by 7 bases, 8 bases remained unmatched.

The chain links TRBV7-2 to TRBJ1-2; 7 positions match TRBD1. The germline V gene has CDR1 SGHTA and CDR2 FQGNSA. V dropped 5 bases and J dropped 2; count of bases not matched to a gene: 5. The CDR3 loop spans 14 amino acids. The CDR3 DNA reads TGTGCCAGCAGCCACTCGACAGGGAACTATGGCTACACCTTC. The encoded protein is CASSHSTGNYGYTF.

This sequence joins TRBV5-1 and TRBJ1-1; 7 positions match TRBD1. This CDR3 contains 14 residues. The V segment lost 0 bases and the J segment 4 bases; nucleotides outside the gene matches: 3. Germline CDR1 SGHRS, CDR2 YFSETQ. The CDR3 reads CASSLVTGATEAFF. CDR3 in DNA: TGCGCCAGCAGCTTGGTTACAGGGGCCACTGAAGCTTTCTTT. The full variable domain, completed using reference TRBV5-1 and TRBJ1-1, is KAGVTQTPRYLIKTRGQQVTLSCSPISGHRSVSWYQQTPGQGLQFLFEYFSETQRNKGNFPGRFSGRQFSNSRSEMNVSTLELGDSALYLCASSLVTGATEAFFGQGTRLTVV.

The chain carries TRBV9 and TRBJ1-2; D call uncertain. This CDR3 has 12 amino acids. Deletions cut 4 bases from V and 9 bases from J, with 13 bases between. CDR1 and CDR2 (germline): SGDLS, YYNGEE. In nucleotides, the CDR3 is TGTGCCAGCAGCCCTCTCGAGGTTAGCTACACCTTC. Translated: CASSPLEVSYTF. The full variable domain, rest sourced from reference TRBV9 and TRBJ1-2, is DSGVTQTPKHLITATGQRVTLRCSPRSGDLSVYWYQQSLDQGLQFLIQYYNGEERAKGNILERFSAQQFPDLHSELNLSSLELGDSALYFCASSPLEVSYTFGSGTRLTVV.

This chain joins TRBV4-3 and TRBJ1-4, with a weak D call TRBD1 (5 bases). Germline-derived CDR1 and CDR2 are LGHNA and YSLEER. The CDR3 spans 15 residues. Trimming took 1 base from V and 5 from J, leaving 11 bases between them. CDR3 loop: CASSQAYRGNEKLFF. The DNA of the CDR3 is TGCGCCAGCAGCCAAGCCTACCGGGGGAATGAAAAACTGTTTTTT.

The rearrangement uses TRBV28 and TRBJ1-5, with D perhaps TRBD1 (5 bases). Trimming shortened V by 6 bases and J by 7 bases, and 13 bases separated the two germline ends. CDR3 size: 13 residues. Per germline, CDR1 MDHEN and CDR2 SYDVKM. Here the CDR3 DNA reads TGTGCCAGCAGAATCGGGGGGTCCCAGCCCCAGCATTTT. Protein: CASRIGGSQPQHF.

This chain joins TRBV2 and TRBJ2-3; 8 bases are shared with TRBD2. The V and J ends lost 4 bases and 1 base, in that order; junction bases with no gene match: 10. The CDR3 has 17 residues. Germline loops: CDR1 SNHLY, CDR2 FYNNEI. CDR3 DNA sequence: TGTGCCAGCAGTGCGGTCTCCGGGGGGGAAGGCACAGATACGCAGTATTTT. Protein product: CASSAVSGGEGTDTQYF.

The chain recombines TRBV7-2 with TRBJ2-5; TRBD2 matches at 11 bases. V lost 3 bases, J lost 4 bases, and 7 bases stayed unmatched. This CDR3 has 16 amino acids. From germline, CDR1 is SGHTA and CDR2 FQGNSA. The CDR3 protein is CASSFNSGGALETQYF. CDR3 bases: TGTGCCAGCAGCTTTAATAGCGGGGGGGCCCTAGAGACCCAGTACTTC.

V usage is TRBV28 and J usage is TRBJ1-1; no definite D call. The germline V gene encodes CDR1 MDHEN and CDR2 SYDVKM. Trimming stripped 7 bases from V and 3 bases from J, with 9 bases between. This CDR3 region has 12 residues. CDR3 in DNA: TGTGCCAGCAAACGGGAATACACTGAAGCTTTCTTT. Protein product: CASKREYTEAFF.

The V and J genes are TRBV4-3 and TRBJ1-6; a weak D match, TRBD1 (5 bases). CDR3 size: 16 residues. CDR1 is LGHNA and CDR2 is YSLEER in the germline V gene. The V end lost 3 bases, the J end lost 9 bases, and 18 bases lay between the germline ends. The CDR3 DNA reads TGCGCCAGCAGCCAGGGGGTGGGGGGGGTAGGTTCACCCCTCCACTTT. Amino acid sequence: CASSQGVGGVGSPLHF.

The chain has TRBV30 and TRBJ2-2, with D tentatively TRBD1 (5 bases). The germline V gene encodes CDR1 GTSNPN and CDR2 SVGIG (reference sequence). The CDR3 consists of 13 residues. V was trimmed by 8 bases and J by 4 bases, leaving 14 bases between them. In nucleotides, the CDR3 is TGTGCCGCAGGGTCGCAGTTCACCGGGGAGCTGTTTTTT. Protein sequence: CAAGSQFTGELFF.

V usage is TRBV18 and J usage is TRBJ1-4; D is unclear. The CDR3 runs to 13 residues. Trimming pared 2 bases from V and 7 bases from J, leaving 8 bases between. The germline V gene has CDR1 KGHSH and CDR2 LQKENI. CDR3 in amino acids: CASSPLAGEKLFF. CDR3 nucleotides: TGTGCCAGCTCACCATTGGCAGGTGAAAAACTGTTTTTT.

V is TRBV28 and J is TRBJ2-7; 10 bases are a match to TRBD2. V dropped 5 bases and J dropped 2; count of bases not matched to a gene: 3. In germline, CDR1 is MDHEN, CDR2 SYDVKM. The CDR3 contains 14 residues. CDR3 region: CASSPSGGPYEQYF. The CDR3 nucleotides are TGTGCCAGCAGTCCTAGCGGGGGACCCTACGAGCAGTACTTC.

The chain recombines TRBV27 with TRBJ2-2; D is unresolved. This CDR3 is built from 12 residues. Germline loops: CDR1 MNHEY, CDR2 SMNVEV (reference sequence). V lost 2 bases and J lost 7, with 5 bases in between. The CDR3 DNA reads as TGTGCCAGCAGTTTACCCGGCGGGGAGCTGTTTTTT. Amino acids: CASSLPGGELFF.

Concerning this clone: Other DNA sequences in the sample encode the same CDR3. This chain uses TRBV5-1 with TRBJ2-7, with D tentatively TRBD2 (5 bases). Germline V gives CDR1 SGHRS, CDR2 YFSETQ. This CDR3 comprises 12 residues. V was cut by 4 bases and J by 0 bases, with 5 bases left in between. This CDR3 reads CASSAGSYEQYF. The CDR3, as DNA: TGCGCCAGCAGCGCGGGCTCCTACGAGCAGTACTTC.

V and J are TRBV7-9 and TRBJ2-7; 7 bases fit TRBD2. The germline V gene has CDR1 SEHNR and CDR2 FQNEAQ (reference sequence). V trimming: 5 bases; J trimming: 5 bases; junction bases outside the gene matches: 12. The CDR3 length is 15 residues. CDR3 amino acids: CASSRGSSGGHEQYF. For the CDR3, the DNA is TGTGCCAGCAGCCGAGGATCTAGCGGAGGCCACGAGCAGTACTTC.

The J gene is TRBJ2-3, the V gene TRBV11-3, with a tentative D call TRBD2 (6 bases). The CDR3 covers 14 residues. V was trimmed by 1 base and J by 4 bases, leaving 9 bases between them. Germline CDR1 SGHNT, CDR2 YENEEA. The CDR3 loop is CASSLGSGSDTQYF. The CDR3 region has the DNA TGTGCCAGCAGCTTAGGAAGCGGGTCAGATACGCAGTATTTT.

The chain uses TRBV30 and TRBJ1-6; perhaps TRBD1 as D (6 bases). In germline, CDR1 is GTSNPN, CDR2 SVGIG (reference sequence). The V gene lost 2 bases and the J gene lost 5 bases, with 28 bases spanning the gap. This CDR3 contains 20 residues. CDR3 region: CAWSRSLEWGPGHNNSPLHF. DNA of the CDR3: TGTGCCTGGAGTCGGTCCTTAGAATGGGGGCCGGGACACAATAATTCACCCCTCCACTTT.

The rearrangement uses TRBV19 and TRBJ2-3; D is possibly TRBD1 (5 bases). Looked up from germline, CDR1 is LNHDA and CDR2 is SQIVND (reference sequence). V shed 4 bases and J shed 1 base, with 9 bases lying between them. The CDR3 is 14 residues long. Here the CDR3 DNA reads TGTGCCAGTAGTACCAGGGCGGGCACAGATACGCAGTATTTT. Protein product: CASSTRAGTDTQYF.

The chain links TRBV19 to TRBJ1-3; a possible D gene is TRBD1 (5 bases). CDR3 length: 14 residues. In germline, CDR1 is LNHDA, CDR2 SQIVND (reference sequence). V was clipped by 4 bases and J by 2 bases, with 9 bases between them. CDR3 loop: CASSRGNPGNTIYF. The CDR3 DNA reads TGTGCCAGTAGTAGGGGCAACCCTGGAAACACCATATATTTT.

V is TRBV6-2 or TRBV6-3 and J is TRBJ2-1; D gene ambiguous. The CDR3 consists of 15 residues. The V gene lost 2 bases and the J gene lost 6 bases, with 14 bases spanning the gap. Germline CDR1 MNHEY, CDR2 SVGEGT. The CDR3 bases are TGTGCCAGCAGTTACACTATTCTAGGTGGCAATGAGCAGTTCTTC. Its translation: CASSYTILGGNEQFF.

The chain is built from TRBV19 and TRBJ1-5, with 9 nucleotides matching TRBD1. The CDR3 sequence is 15 residues long. Germline V gene sequence: CDR1 LNHDA, CDR2 SQIVND (reference sequence). V lost 7 bases and J lost 1; bases outside the gene matches: 5. CDR3 sequence reads: CASTPGQGSNQPQHF. CDR3 DNA sequence: TGTGCCAGTACCCCGGGACAGGGAAGCAATCAGCCCCAGCATTTT.

This chain links TRBV2 with TRBJ1-2; 8 bases are shared with TRBD1. The V segment lost 6 bases and the J segment 8 bases; nucleotides outside the gene matches: 8. CDR3 size: 13 residues. CDR1 is SNHLY and CDR2 is FYNNEI in the germline V gene. CDR3 protein: CASRAGTGGGYTF. CDR3 coding DNA: TGTGCCAGCAGAGCCGGGACAGGCGGGGGCTACACCTTC.

The V call is TRBV12-3 or TRBV12-4, the J call TRBJ1-2, with 8 bases lining up with TRBD1. This CDR3 has 13 residues. V was pared by 1 base and J by 5 bases, with 0 bases of the junction left unmatched. Here the CDR3 DNA reads TGTGCCAGCAGTTTAGGGACAGGGTATGGCTACACCTTC. Translated, it gives CASSLGTGYGYTF.

The chain is built from TRBV28 and TRBJ2-1; 12 bases agree with TRBD2. V shed 5 bases and J 4 bases; nucleotides not matched to a gene: 3. There are 15 residues in the CDR3. CDR1 is MDHEN, CDR2 SYDVKM, per germline. DNA of the CDR3: TGTGCCAGCAGTCCACTAGCGGGGGGTTACAATGAGCAGTTCTTC. Amino acid sequence: CASSPLAGGYNEQFF. The full variable domain, rest sourced from reference TRBV28 and TRBJ2-1, is DVKVTQSSRYLVKRTGEKVFLECVQDMDHENMFWYRQDPGLGLRLIYFSYDVKMKEKGDIPEGYSVSREKKERFSLILESASTNQTSMYLCASSPLAGGYNEQFFGPGTRLTVL.

This clone showed up just once. The V and J genes are TRBV29-1 and TRBJ1-3; 9 positions agree with TRBD1. With 7 bases clipped from V and 7 bases from J, the junction kept 2 bases outside the gene matches. In germline, CDR1 is SQVTM, CDR2 ANQGSEA. The CDR3 extends over 11 amino acids. The CDR3 DNA reads TGCAGCGCGGGACAGGGCAACACCATATATTTT. This encodes CSAGQGNTIYF.

The genes are TRBV18 and TRBJ2-5, with TRBD2 identical over 13 bases. V lost 4 bases to trimming and J lost 1 base; unmatched junction nucleotides: 3. There are 16 residues in the CDR3. Germline V gene lookup returns CDR1 KGHSH and CDR2 LQKENI. CDR3 sequence (DNA): TGTGCCAGCTCACAAGGGACTAGCGGGGTCCAAGAGACCCAGTACTTC. Translation gives CASSQGTSGVQETQYF.

The chain employs TRBV7-9 and TRBJ2-5; D is perhaps TRBD1 (6 bases). Germline CDR1 SEHNR, CDR2 FQNEAQ (reference sequence). Trimming pared 5 bases from V and 3 bases from J, leaving 16 bases between. The CDR3 has 15 residues. The CDR3 sequence is CASSHPGTPKETQYF. CDR3 coding DNA: TGTGCCAGCAGCCACCCCGGGACACCAAAAGAGACCCAGTACTTC.

This clone turned up a few times. The chain uses TRBV4-2 and TRBJ2-7, with 7 bases that match TRBD2. The CDR3 totals 14 residues. Germline-derived CDR1 and CDR2 are LGHNA and YNFKEQ. The trim removed 1 base at V and 3 bases at J, leaving 3 bases unmatched. CDR3 sequence: CASSQGRGNYEQYF. CDR3 sequence (DNA): TGTGCCAGCAGCCAAGGGCGGGGGAACTACGAGCAGTACTTC.

The chain couples TRBV4-2 to TRBJ2-1, with 10 bases identical to TRBD2. Germline CDR1 LGHNA, CDR2 YNFKEQ. Germline trimming cut 0 bases from V and 7 bases from J; bases unmatched to any gene: 6. The length of the CDR3 is 16 residues. The CDR3 sequence is CASSQDPSGGRNEQFF. CDR3 DNA sequence: TGTGCCAGCAGCCAAGATCCTAGCGGGGGAAGGAATGAGCAGTTCTTC.